Listed below are T cell receptor beta chains from one sample, sequenced in a study of shared clonotypes between healthy human individuals. Only in-frame clones appear in the TCRdb table, and some are missing; sequencing was by immunoSEQ multiplex PCR. The sample carries about 470,000 clones, about 85% recorded once. The sample taken for sequencing was PBMCs. These receptors came from a woman in her thirties or forties in good health. Some clones in this sample may be carry-over from other donors' samples. Both conserved end residues are part of each CDR3. Each record gives: V gene, CDR3 protein.

>TRBV30
CAWAKNTEAFF
>TRBV5-4
CASSSNPTGISYEQYF
>TRBV25-1
CASSEVGHSYNEQFF
>TRBV9
CASSPRGGYTGELFF
>TRBV19
CASRFGGLVGNEQFF
>TRBV2
CASSDGDFSYEQYF
>TRBV10-3
CAISYNPGQTQYF
>TRBV11-2
CASSRTLSGNTIYF
>TRBV7-8
CASSPLGGAENTEAFF
>TRBV27
CASSLFTETQYF
>TRBV19
CASSRIPGSYEQYF
>TRBV25-1
CASSAQRVGQFF
>TRBV7-6
CASSLRQGLSQETQYF
>TRBV9
CASSAWESTDTQYF
>TRBV7-2
CASSIIAGGTYEQYF
>TRBV7-9
CASSTRHRGLNNEQFF
>TRBV19
CASSIFSSSGANVLTF
>TRBV30
CAWRPSYNEQFF
>TRBV5-1
CASSLVGAPEQETQYF
>TRBV11-2
CASSRYPEQFF
>TRBV28
CASLYPQGGHGYTF
>TRBV7-2
CASSLGLGGQDTQYF
>TRBV15
CATSRDRGLRGGTDTQYF
>TRBV2
CASSALASSYEQYF
>TRBV29-1
CSVEDWRGGDTQYF
>TRBV10-3
CATSGTASYGYTF
>TRBV19
CASSIQAGQGGYEQYF
>TRBV28
CASSPPTGSNTEAFF
>TRBV4-2
CASSLGLLSYEQYF
>TRBV25-1
CASRVTGTGTGELFF
>TRBV28
CASSSGGYGTEAFF
>TRBV7-9
CASSSGGEQYF
>TRBV15
CATSRVTGGYEQYF
>TRBV19
CASSILVRVTSGANVLTF
>TRBV5-1
CASSLGGGEVAFF
>TRBV4-2
CASSPEVDPNTEAFF
>TRBV27
CASSFRGAEAFF
>TRBV7-2
CASSLPTSGKPQFF
>TRBV5-1
CASSLALRGAGELFF
>TRBV2
CASGQGAGGNQPQHF
>TRBV7-3
CASSLIPGTDTQYF
>TRBV6-4
CASSDSVGSGELFF
>TRBV7-5
CVRSSGQGVGNEQFF
>TRBV5-1
CASSPSRGAIEETQYF
>TRBV5-1
CASSLAPGVYEQYF
>TRBV19
CASSVNREQNTEAFF
>TRBV5-4
CASSLAGGRGSYEQYF
>TRBV5-4
CASSSGGGSTDTQYF
>TRBV28
CASSLDPSFGTEAFF
>TRBV15
CATSRGGTDYGYTF
>TRBV30
CAWLRAREQYF
>TRBV28
CASSLDSLDTQYF
>TRBV9
CASSVGQGRRTGELFF
>TRBV5-1
CASSPAGRGFTGELFF
>TRBV7-9
CASSLGNLAVTEAFF
>TRBV6-5
CASSYPSVGELFF
>TRBV5-1
CASSLGTGGYEQYF
>TRBV5-4
CASSPSPEGSTDTQYF
>TRBV7-2
CASSWTSGNEQFF
>TRBV7-9
CASKIGTNEKLFF